This TCR beta chain was identified during a study of early T cells in non-severe SARS-CoV-2 infection. This clonotype was seen many times. TCRdb redid the calling of the 5' RACE reads with MiXCR, one entry per CDR3 protein. Of some 96,000 distinct CDR3 sequences in the sample, approximately 10% were seen once. The germline gives CDR1 PRHDT, CDR2 FYEKMQ (reference sequence). CDR3 size: 16 residues. The V and J ends lost 3 bases and 0 bases respectively, with 14 bases between them. The sequence was collected from an adult who was a healthcare worker with PCR-confirmed SARS-CoV-2 infection or an uninfected control (not recorded which). This chain connects TRBV13 to TRBJ1-1; D may be TRBD1 (5 bases). Material: whole blood, obtained at baseline. The CDR3 sequence is CASSLWGVRMNTEAFF. CDR3 DNA sequence: TGTGCCAGCAGCTTGTGGGGGGTACGTATGAACACTGAAGCTTTCTTT. Using reference TRBV13 and TRBJ1-1 for the parts outside the CDR3, the full variable domain is AAGVIQSPRHLIKEKRETATLKCYPIPRHDTVYWYQQGPGQDPQFLISFYEKMQSDKGSIPDRFSAQQFSDYHSELNMSSLELGDSALYFCASSLWGVRMNTEAFFGQGTRLTVV.